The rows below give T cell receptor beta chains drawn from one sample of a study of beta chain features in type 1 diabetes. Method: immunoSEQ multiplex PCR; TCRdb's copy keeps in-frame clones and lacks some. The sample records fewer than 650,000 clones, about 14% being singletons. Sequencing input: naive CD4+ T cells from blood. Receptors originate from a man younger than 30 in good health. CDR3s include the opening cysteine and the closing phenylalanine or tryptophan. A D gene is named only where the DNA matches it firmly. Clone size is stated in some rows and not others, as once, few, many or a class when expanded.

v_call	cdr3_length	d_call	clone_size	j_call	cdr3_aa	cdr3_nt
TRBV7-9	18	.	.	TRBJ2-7	CASSLISGWADSSYEQYF	TGTGCCAGCAGCTTAATAAGCGGGTGGGCGGATAGCTCCTACGAGCAGTACTTC
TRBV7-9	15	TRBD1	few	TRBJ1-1	CASKDQGAMNTEAFF	TGTGCCAGCAAAGATCAGGGGGCGATGAACACTGAAGCTTTCTTT
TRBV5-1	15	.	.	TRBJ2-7	CASSLATGRTYEQYF	TGCGCCAGCAGCTTGGCGACTGGCCGAACCTACGAGCAGTACTTC
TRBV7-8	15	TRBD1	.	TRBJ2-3	CASSLPGGARDTQYF	TGTGCCAGCAGCTTGCCAGGGGGCGCCCGGGATACGCAGTATTTT
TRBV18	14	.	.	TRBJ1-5	CASSQAGLNQPQHF	TGTGCCAGCTCACAAGCAGGGCTCAATCAGCCCCAGCATTTT
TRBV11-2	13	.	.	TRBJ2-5	CASGYSESETQYF	TGTGCCAGCGGTTATAGCGAGTCGGAGACCCAGTACTTC
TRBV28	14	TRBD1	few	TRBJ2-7	CASSATGGKYEQYF	TGTGCCAGCAGTGCGACAGGGGGAAAGTACGAGCAGTACTTC
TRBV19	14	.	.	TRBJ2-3	CASSKQGVGDTQYF	TGTGCCAGTAGTAAACAGGGAGTAGGAGATACGCAGTATTTT
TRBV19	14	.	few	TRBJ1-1	CASRRTDMNTEAFF	TGTGCCAGTAGGAGGACAGATATGAACACTGAAGCTTTCTTT
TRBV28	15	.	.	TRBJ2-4	CASSLPRDLKNIQYF	TGTGCCAGCAGTTTACCGCGGGATTTAAAAAACATTCAGTACTTC
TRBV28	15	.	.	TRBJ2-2	CASSPEGVQPGELFF	TGTGCCAGCAGCCCAGAGGGGGTACAGCCCGGGGAGCTGTTTTTT
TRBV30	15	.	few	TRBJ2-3	CAWRRPQGLQDTQYF	TGTGCCTGGAGACGGCCTCAAGGGTTGCAAGATACGCAGTATTTT
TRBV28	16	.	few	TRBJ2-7	CASSLPRDLTSYEQYF	TGTGCCAGCAGTTTACCCAGGGACCTAACCTCCTACGAGCAGTACTTC
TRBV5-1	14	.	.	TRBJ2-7	CASSVVTAAYEQYF	TGCGCCAGCAGCGTGGTGACAGCTGCCTACGAGCAGTACTTC
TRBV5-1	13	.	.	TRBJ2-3	CASSLVISDTQYF	TGCGCCAGCAGCTTGGTTATCTCAGATACGCAGTATTTT
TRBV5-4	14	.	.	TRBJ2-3	CASSHIAVSDTQYF	TGTGCCAGCAGCCATATAGCGGTATCAGATACGCAGTATTTT
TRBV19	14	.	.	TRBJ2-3	CASRRDGGTDTQYF	TGTGCCAGCCGCCGGGACGGTGGCACAGATACGCAGTATTTT
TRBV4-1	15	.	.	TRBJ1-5	CASTQTRESRQPQHF	TGCGCCAGCACCCAGACGAGGGAATCGAGGCAGCCCCAGCATTTT
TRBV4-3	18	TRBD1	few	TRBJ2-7	CASSQGQGLIFACYEQYF	TGCGCCAGCAGCCAAGGACAGGGGTTAATTTTTGCTTGCTACGAGCAGTACTTC
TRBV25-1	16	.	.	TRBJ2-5	CASSDPKRQRGKTQYF	TGTGCCAGCAGTGACCCAAAGCGGCAACGCGGGAAGACCCAGTACTTC
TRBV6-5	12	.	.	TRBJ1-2	CASRTGGYGYTF	TGTGCCAGCAGAACAGGTGGATATGGCTACACCTTC
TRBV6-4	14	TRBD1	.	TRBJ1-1	CASRQDRVGTEAFF	TGTGCCAGCAGACAAGACAGGGTCGGGACTGAAGCTTTCTTT
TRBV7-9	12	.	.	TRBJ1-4	CASSWSDEKLFF	TGTGCCAGCAGCTGGTCAGATGAAAAACTGTTTTTT
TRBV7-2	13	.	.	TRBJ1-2	CASSSLGTWGYTF	TGTGCCAGCAGCTCCCTGGGGACATGGGGCTACACCTTC
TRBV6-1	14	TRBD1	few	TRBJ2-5	CASSRTGQRETQYF	TGTGCCAGCAGCCGGACAGGGCAACGCGAGACCCAGTACTTC
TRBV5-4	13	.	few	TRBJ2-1	CASSLGARNEQFF	TGTGCCAGCAGCTTGGGGGCCCGCAATGAGCAGTTCTTC
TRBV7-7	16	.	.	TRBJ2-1	CASSPRPEGLYNEQFF	TGTGCTAGCAGCCCGCGCCCAGAGGGGTTGTACAATGAGCAGTTCTTC
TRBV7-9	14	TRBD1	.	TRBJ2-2	CASSGQGDTGELFF	TGTGCCAGCAGCGGCCAGGGGGACACCGGAGAGCTGTTTTTT
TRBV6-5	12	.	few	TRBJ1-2	CASTRDNYGYTF	TGTGCCAGCACCCGGGACAACTATGGCTACACCTTC
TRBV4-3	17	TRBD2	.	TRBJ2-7	CASSQVAQTSGGYEQYF	TGCGCCAGCAGCCAAGTAGCCCAAACTAGCGGGGGCTACGAGCAGTACTTC
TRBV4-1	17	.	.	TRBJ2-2	CASSRELRLTNTGELFF	TGCGCCAGCAGCCGCGAATTGAGACTCACGAACACCGGGGAGCTGTTTTTT
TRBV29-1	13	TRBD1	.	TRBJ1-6	CSVSGTGGSPLHF	TGCAGCGTTTCCGGGACAGGGGGTTCACCCCTCCACTTT
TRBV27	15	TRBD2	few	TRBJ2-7	CASSKLAGGPYEQYF	TGTGCCAGCAGTAAACTAGCGGGAGGGCCGTACGAGCAGTACTTC
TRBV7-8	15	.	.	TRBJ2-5	CASSFINRGQETQYF	TGTGCCAGCAGCTTTATCAATCGGGGACAAGAGACCCAGTACTTC
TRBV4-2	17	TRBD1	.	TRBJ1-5	CASSQSGGTGPVWPQHF	TGTGCCAGCAGCCAATCAGGGGGGACAGGTCCGGTGTGGCCCCAGCATTTT
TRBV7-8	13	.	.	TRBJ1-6	CASMENHNSPLHF	TGTGCCAGCATGGAGAACCATAATTCGCCCCTCCACTTT
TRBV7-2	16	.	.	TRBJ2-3	CASSPEASGNTDTQYF	TGTGCCAGCAGCCCAGAGGCGTCAGGTAACACAGATACGCAGTATTTT
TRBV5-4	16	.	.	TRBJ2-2	CASSPRGRPYTGELFF	TGTGCCAGCAGCCCCAGGGGCCGCCCGTACACCGGGGAGCTGTTTTTT
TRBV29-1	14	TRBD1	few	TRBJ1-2	CSVEKDRGGYGYTF	TGCAGCGTTGAAAAAGACAGGGGAGGCTATGGCTACACCTTC
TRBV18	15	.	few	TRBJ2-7	CASSLLQKSLYEQYF	TGTGCCAGCTCACTCCTACAGAAAAGTCTCTACGAGCAGTACTTC
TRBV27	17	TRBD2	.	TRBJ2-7	CASSPVGGSGGPYEQYF	TGTGCCAGCAGTCCCGTCGGGGGTAGCGGGGGGCCCTACGAGCAGTACTTC